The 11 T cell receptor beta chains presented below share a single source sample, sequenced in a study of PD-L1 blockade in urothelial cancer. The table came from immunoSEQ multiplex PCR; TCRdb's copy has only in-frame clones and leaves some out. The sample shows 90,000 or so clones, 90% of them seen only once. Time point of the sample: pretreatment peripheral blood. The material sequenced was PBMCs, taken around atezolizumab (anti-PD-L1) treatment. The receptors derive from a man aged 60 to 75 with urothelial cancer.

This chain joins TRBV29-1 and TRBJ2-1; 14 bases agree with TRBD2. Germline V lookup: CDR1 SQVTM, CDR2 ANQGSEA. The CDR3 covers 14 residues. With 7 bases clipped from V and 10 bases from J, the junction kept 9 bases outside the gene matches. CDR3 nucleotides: TGCAGCGGAGCGACTAGCGGGAGGGCCGGGGAGCAGTTCTTC. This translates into CSGATSGRAGEQFF.

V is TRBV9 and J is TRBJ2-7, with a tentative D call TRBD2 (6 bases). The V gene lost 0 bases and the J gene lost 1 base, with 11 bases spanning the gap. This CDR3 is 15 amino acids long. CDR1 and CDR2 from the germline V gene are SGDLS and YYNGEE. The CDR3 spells CASSVAEGLSYEQYF. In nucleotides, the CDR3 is TGTGCCAGCAGCGTAGCGGAGGGCTTATCCTACGAGCAGTACTTC.

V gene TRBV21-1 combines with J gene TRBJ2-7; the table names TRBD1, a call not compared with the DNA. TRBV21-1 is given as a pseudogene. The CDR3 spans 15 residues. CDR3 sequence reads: CASSKAGQGWYEQYF. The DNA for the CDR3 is TGTGCCAGCAGCAAAGCCGGACAGGGTTGGTACGAGCAGTACTTC.

CDR3 sequence (DNA): TGTGCCAGCAGCTTAGCGCTAGGAGATACGCAGTATTTT. Its protein product is CASSLALGDTQYF. V and J are TRBV7-9 and TRBJ2-3; unclear D gene. The CDR3 length is 13 residues. The germline CDR1 and CDR2 sequences are SEHNR and FQNEAQ (reference sequence). The V end was cut by 0 bases, the J end by 5 bases, with 6 bases between.

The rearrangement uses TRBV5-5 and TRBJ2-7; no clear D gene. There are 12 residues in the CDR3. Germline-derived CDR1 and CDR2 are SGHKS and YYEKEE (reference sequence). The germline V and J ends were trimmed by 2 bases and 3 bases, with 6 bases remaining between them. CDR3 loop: CASSFSDYEQYF. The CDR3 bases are TGTGCCAGCAGCTTCAGTGACTACGAGCAGTACTTC.

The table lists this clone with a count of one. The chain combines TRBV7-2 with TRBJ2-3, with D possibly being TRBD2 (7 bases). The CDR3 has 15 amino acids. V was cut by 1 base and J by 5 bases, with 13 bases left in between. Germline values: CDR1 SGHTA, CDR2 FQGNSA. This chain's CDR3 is CASSLVTGGRDTQYF. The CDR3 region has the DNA TGTGCCAGCAGCTTAGTTACGGGGGGCAGAGATACGCAGTATTTT.

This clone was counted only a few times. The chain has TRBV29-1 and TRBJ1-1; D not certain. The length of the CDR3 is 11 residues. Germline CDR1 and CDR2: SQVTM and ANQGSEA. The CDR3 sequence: CRVSGNTEAFF. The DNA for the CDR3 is TGCAGAGTGTCGGGGAACACTGAAGCTTTCTTT.

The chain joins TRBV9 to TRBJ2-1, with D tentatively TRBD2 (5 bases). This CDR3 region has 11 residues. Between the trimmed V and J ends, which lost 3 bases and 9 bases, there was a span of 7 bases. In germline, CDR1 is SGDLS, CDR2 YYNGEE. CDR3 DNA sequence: TGTGCCAGCAGCGCGGGGATTGAGCAGTTCTTC. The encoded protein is CASSAGIEQFF. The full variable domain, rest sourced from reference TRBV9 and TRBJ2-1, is DSGVTQTPKHLITATGQRVTLRCSPRSGDLSVYWYQQSLDQGLQFLIQYYNGEERAKGNILERFSAQQFPDLHSELNLSSLELGDSALYFCASSAGIEQFFGPGTRLTVL.

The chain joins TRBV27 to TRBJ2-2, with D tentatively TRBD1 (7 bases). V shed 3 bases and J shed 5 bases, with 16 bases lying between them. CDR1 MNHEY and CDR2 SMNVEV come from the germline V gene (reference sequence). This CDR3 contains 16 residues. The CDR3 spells CASSFSGGLGTGELFF. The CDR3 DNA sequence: TGTGCCAGCAGTTTTTCAGGGGGGTTAGGGACCGGGGAGCTGTTTTTT.

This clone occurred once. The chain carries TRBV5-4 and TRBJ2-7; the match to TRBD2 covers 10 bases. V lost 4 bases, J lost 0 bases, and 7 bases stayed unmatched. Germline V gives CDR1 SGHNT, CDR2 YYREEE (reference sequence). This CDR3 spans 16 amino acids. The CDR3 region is CASSPASGSHSYEQYF. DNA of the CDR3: TGTGCCAGCAGCCCGGCTAGCGGGAGCCACTCCTACGAGCAGTACTTC.

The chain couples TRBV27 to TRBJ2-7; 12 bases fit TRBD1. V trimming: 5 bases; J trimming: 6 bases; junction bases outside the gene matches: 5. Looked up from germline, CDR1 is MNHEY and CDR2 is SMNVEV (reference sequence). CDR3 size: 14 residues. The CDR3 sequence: CASSRDRGLGEQYF. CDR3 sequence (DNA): TGTGCCAGCAGTCGGGACAGGGGGCTTGGCGAGCAGTACTTC.